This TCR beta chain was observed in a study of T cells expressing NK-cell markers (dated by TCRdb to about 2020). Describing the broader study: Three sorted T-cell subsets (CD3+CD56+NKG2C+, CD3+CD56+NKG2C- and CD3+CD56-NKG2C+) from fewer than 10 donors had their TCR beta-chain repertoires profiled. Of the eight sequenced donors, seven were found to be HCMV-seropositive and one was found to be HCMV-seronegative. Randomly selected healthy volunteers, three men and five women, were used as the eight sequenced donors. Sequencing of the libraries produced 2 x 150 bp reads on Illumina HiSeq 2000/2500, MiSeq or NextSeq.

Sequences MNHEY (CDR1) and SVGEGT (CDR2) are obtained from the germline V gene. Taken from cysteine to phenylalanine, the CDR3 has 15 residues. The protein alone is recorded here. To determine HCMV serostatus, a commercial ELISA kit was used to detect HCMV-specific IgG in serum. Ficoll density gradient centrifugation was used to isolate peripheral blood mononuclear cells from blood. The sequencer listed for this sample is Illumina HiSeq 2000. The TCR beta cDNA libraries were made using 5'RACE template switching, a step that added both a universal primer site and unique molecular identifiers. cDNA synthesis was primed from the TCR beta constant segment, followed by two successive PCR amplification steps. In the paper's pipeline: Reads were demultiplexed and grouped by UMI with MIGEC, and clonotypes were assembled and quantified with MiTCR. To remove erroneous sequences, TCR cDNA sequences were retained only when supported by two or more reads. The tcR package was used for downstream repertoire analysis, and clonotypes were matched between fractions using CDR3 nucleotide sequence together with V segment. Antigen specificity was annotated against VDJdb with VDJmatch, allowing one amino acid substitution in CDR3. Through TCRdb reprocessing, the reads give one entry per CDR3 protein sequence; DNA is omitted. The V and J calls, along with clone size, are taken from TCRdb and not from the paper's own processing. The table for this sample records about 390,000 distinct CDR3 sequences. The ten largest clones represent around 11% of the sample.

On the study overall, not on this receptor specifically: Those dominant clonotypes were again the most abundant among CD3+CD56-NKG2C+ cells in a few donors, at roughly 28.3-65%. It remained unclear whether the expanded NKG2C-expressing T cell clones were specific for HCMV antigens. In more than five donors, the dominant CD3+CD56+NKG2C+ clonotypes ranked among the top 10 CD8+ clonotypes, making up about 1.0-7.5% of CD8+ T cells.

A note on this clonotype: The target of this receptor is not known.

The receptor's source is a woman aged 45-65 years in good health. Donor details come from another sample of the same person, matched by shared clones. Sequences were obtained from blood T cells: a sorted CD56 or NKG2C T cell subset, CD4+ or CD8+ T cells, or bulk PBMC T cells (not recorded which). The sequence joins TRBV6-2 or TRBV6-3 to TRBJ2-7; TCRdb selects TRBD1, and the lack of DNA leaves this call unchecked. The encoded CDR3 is CASSPGTGFSYEQYF.